This TCR beta chain was identified during a study of blood T cell repertoires in COVID-19. Across the study: Acute and convalescent COVID-19 samples came from the United States, Italy and Spain. PBMCs, B-cell-depleted T cells, or T cells provided the cDNA or gDNA that made up the material.

In the authors' workflow: From reference gene primer amplification, estimates of nucleated cell counts were derived. Libraries were prepared by immunoSEQ multiplex PCR; TCRdb keeps only in-frame clonotypes and omits some of them. The DNA gave D and trimming, while V, J and clone size come from that table. The data hold more than 300,000 clones, with under 95% observed a single time. Trimming left V 2 bases short and J 4 bases short, with 14 bases between. There are 15 residues in the CDR3. The V gene's germline CDR1 is MNHEY and CDR2 SVGAGI. Sequenced material: peripheral blood. This TCR was sampled from a woman aged 18-29 years who had recovered from COVID-19. The V call is TRBV6-5, the J call TRBJ1-2; D is uncertain. CDR3 coding DNA: TGTGCCAGCAGTTACCGAGGCGGATCCACCTATGGCTACACCTTC. It specifies CASSYRGGSTYGYTF.